This T cell receptor (beta chain) is from a study of blood T cell repertoires in COVID-19 (dated by TCRdb to 2018 to 2020). In terms of the full investigation: The collaborator samples originated in the United States, Italy and Spain and spanned the acute and convalescent phases of COVID-19. The material from the prospective study consisted of cDNA or gDNA derived from T cells, B-cell-depleted T cells, or PBMCs. Sample metadata almost always included a de-identified subject ID, COVID-19 status, age in years and sex. The repertoires were released in a freely available public database meant as a resource for research on the immune response to SARS-CoV-2. Where HLA class I and class II types were available, the types were taken from metadata supplied by the sample provider, not from assay-based typing. Subjects who had been exposed to COVID-19, were actively infected with it, or had recovered from it provided the deeply sampled blood TCRbeta repertoires that made up the dataset. The samples were drawn from two sources: the first 160 participants of the ongoing ImmuneRACE study, and over 950 subjects contributed by 6 global collaborators.

Worth noting for this clone: The clone's antigen remains unknown. No base quality information exists; no much larger clone differs at one position.

Each collaborating institution followed its own protocols to collect whole blood in K2EDTA tubes. Collaborator samples were shipped for TCRbeta analysis as frozen whole blood, isolated PBMCs, or DNA extracted from either sample type. TCRbeta CDR3 regions were amplified from genomic DNA by means of the immunoSEQ Assay, a bias-controlled multiplex PCR. In the authors' own workflow: The number of nucleated cells in each sample was estimated by amplification of reference gene primers within the assay. Sequence reads were collapsed and filtered to measure the absolute abundance of every unique TCRbeta CDR3 rearrangement. For each sample, productive Simpson clonality was calculated as the square root of Simpson's diversity index over productive rearrangements. TCRdb obtained this table from immuneACCESS and retained in-frame rearrangements with V and J assigned. These tables miss some clones; where compared with another copy, unresolved V genes account for less than half of the shortfall, and the remainder is unexplained. The DNA was the basis for D and trimming; V, J and clone size are from that table. For this sample the table gives roughly 40,000 clones, of which about nine tenths were detected only once. The ten largest account for less than 7% of the sample.

Summary of the overall study and its limitations: The quantity of clinical and demographic metadata differed by source and by participant and was supplied without curation.

There are 13 amino acids in the CDR3, from cysteine to phenylalanine inclusive. The only DNA kept is the CDR3, 39 bases in frame from the first base. Germline trimming: 6 bases from V, 7 bases from J; junction bases outside gene matches: 3. The germline V gene (reference sequence) sets CDR1 to MNHNY and CDR2 to SVGAGI. The sequence joins TRBV6-6 to TRBJ1-6, with 7 central nucleotides matching TRBD1. The clonotype was recovered from a human donor in a cohort sampled during active COVID-19. The sample taken for sequencing was peripheral blood. The nucleotides are TGTGCCAGCAGCCTGGGACAGAATTCACCCCTCCACTTT. Its protein reads: CASSLGQNSPLHF.